This T cell receptor beta chain was captured in a study of radiotherapy plus CTLA-4 blockade in lung cancer (dated by TCRdb to the late 2010s). Background for the entire study: Among enrolled patients, approximately 17% had an objective response and 31% reached disease control.

The protocol used for the library was the immunoSEQ multiplex PCR assay. Sourced from immuneACCESS, this table was stored by TCRdb with only in-frame sequences that have V and J called. A share of the clones is absent; for the studies checked, an unresolved V gene accounts for under half, and the remainder has no known explanation. The sample table records tens of thousands of clones; around 81% of these occur just once. The ten biggest clones cover 4% of the sample. Overall study results and their limits: The strongest predictors of response were reported to be early dynamic shifts in blood T cell clones along with a rise in serum interferon-beta following radiation. TCR clones derived from tumors expanded in peripheral blood after treatment with radiotherapy and ipilimumab.

The study evaluated CTLA-4 blockade (ipilimumab) given together with focal radiation therapy in patients who had chemo-refractory metastatic non-small-cell lung cancer. Of note for this clone: This receptor's antigen is unknown. No much larger clone is present one base from it, and per-base qualities are unavailable.

This receptor was obtained from a human donor with non-small cell lung cancer who had a partial response to radiotherapy plus ipilimumab. Some clones in this sample may be carry-over from other donors' samples. The material sequenced was peripheral blood, taken from a patient treated with radiotherapy plus ipilimumab.

In nucleotides, the sequence is TGCGCCAGCAGTGACAACCGGGGGGCTGGAAATGAGCAGTTCTTC. Translated, it reads CASSDNRGAGNEQFF. The rearranged chain carries TRBV5-1 and TRBJ2-1, with TRBD2 perhaps the D gene, on 7 matching bases. The CDR3 sequence holds 15 residues, the cysteine and phenylalanine included. The sequence is cut down to CDR3 DNA, 45 bases in frame from base 1. CDR1 SGHRS and CDR2 YFSETQ were looked up in the germline V gene. V and J are truncated by 5 bases and 7 bases respectively, leaving an intervening sequence of 19 bases. Full variable domain (CDR3 extended with the reference TRBV5-1 and TRBJ2-1 proteins): KAGVTQTPRYLIKTRGQQVTLSCSPISGHRSVSWYQQTPGQGLQFLFEYFSETQRNKGNFPGRFSGRQFSNSRSEMNVSTLELGDSALYLCASSDNRGAGNEQFFGPGTRLTVL.